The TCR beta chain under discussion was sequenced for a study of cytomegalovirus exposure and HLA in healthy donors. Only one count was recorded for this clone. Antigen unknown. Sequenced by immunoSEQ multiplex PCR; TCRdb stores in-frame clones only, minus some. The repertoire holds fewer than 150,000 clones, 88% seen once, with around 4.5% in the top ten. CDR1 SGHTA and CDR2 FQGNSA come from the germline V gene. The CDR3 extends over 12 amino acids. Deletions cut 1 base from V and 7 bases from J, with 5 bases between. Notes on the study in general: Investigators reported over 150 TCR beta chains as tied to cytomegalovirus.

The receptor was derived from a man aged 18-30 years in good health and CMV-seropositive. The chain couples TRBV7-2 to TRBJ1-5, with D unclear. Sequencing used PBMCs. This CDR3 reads CASSLVAQPQHF. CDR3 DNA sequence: TGTGCCAGCAGCTTAGTGGCCCAGCCCCAGCATTTT.